This record covers a single T cell receptor beta chain. This entry comes from a study of blood T cell repertoires in COVID-19. About the research overall: T cells, B-cell-depleted T cells, or PBMCs provided the cDNA or gDNA that served as material.

Trimming cost V 1 base and J 4 bases, with 13 bases left between them. Germline-derived CDR1 and CDR2 are SNHLY and FYNNEI. CDR3 length equals 15 residues. Authors' processing steps: Amplification with reference gene primers provided the estimates of nucleated cell counts. Assay: immunoSEQ multiplex PCR; the TCRdb copy retains only in-frame clones and omits some. That table supplies the V and J calls and clone size; D and trimming were determined from the DNA. The sample shows around 200,000 clones, 80% to 90% of them seen only once. V is TRBV2 and J is TRBJ1-1; D is ambiguous. The clonotype comes from a woman aged 40-49 years with acute COVID-19. Sequencing used PBMCs or T cells enriched from blood (not recorded which). Written as DNA, the CDR3 is TGTGCCAGCAGTGAAGTGGGCCCTCCAAGCACTGAAGCTTTCTTT. It is translated as CASSEVGPPSTEAFF. The whole variable domain, filled in from reference TRBV2 and TRBJ1-1, reads EPEVTQTPSHQVTQMGQEVILRCVPISNHLYFYWYRQILGQKVEFLVSFYNNEISEKSEIFDDQFSVERPDGSNFTLKIRSTKLEDSAMYFCASSEVGPPSTEAFFGQGTRLTVV.